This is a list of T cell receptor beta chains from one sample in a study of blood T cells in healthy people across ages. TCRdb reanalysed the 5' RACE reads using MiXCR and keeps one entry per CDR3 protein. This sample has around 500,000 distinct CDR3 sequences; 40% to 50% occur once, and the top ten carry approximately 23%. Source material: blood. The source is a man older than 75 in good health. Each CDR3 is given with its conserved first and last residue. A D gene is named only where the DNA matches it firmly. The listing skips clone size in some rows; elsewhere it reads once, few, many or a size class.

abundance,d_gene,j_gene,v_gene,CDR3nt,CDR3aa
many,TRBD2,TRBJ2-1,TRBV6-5,TGTGCCAGCATCGGGACTAGCGGGGGGACCTACAATGAGCAGTTCTTC,CASIGTSGGTYNEQFF
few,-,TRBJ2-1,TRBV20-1,TGCAGTGCTATAAGGCGAACCTCCTACAATGAGCAGTTCTTC,CSAIRRTSYNEQFF
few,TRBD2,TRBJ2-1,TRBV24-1,TGTGCCACCAGTGCTAGCGGGAGGCACCTTTGGAATGAGCAGTTCTTC,CATSASGRHLWNEQFF
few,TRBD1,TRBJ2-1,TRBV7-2,TGTGCCAGCAGCCGCGACAGGGGTTTTTACAATGAGCAGTTCTTC,CASSRDRGFYNEQFF
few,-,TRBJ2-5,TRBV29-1,TGCAGCGTTTTACAGGGATTTGAGACCCAGTACTTC,CSVLQGFETQYF
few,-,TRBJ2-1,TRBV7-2,TGTGCCAGCAGCCCCGCGGGACAGTACTACAATGAGCAGTTCTTC,CASSPAGQYYNEQFF
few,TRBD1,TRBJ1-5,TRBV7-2,TGTGCCAGCAGCCCCCAGGGACAGGATAGCAATCAGCCCCAGCATTTT,CASSPQGQDSNQPQHF
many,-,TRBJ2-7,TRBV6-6,TGTGCCAGCACTGATTCCGGGACGGGGGCCTACGAGCAGTACTTC,CASTDSGTGAYEQYF
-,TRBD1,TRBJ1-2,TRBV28,TGTGCCAGCACAGGGGGTAACTATGGCTACACCTTC,CASTGGNYGYTF
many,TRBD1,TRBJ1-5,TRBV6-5,TGTGCCAGCAGTCAGGGGGCCGATAGCAATCAGCCCCAGCATTTT,CASSQGADSNQPQHF
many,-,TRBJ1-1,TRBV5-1,TGTGCCAGCAGCTTAGAGGGGACTGAAGCTTTCTTT,CASSLEGTEAFF
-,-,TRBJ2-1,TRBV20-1,TGCAGTGCTAGAGATCAGAAGAACGATGAGCAGTTCTTC,CSARDQKNDEQFF
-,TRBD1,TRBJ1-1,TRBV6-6,TGTGCCGGCAGTTACGTCAGCAGGGGGCTGGCTGAAGCTTTCTTT,CAGSYVSRGLAEAFF
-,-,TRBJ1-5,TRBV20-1,TGCAGTGCTAGTATATCAGCCGGACCCAATCAGCCCCAGCATTTT,CSASISAGPNQPQHF
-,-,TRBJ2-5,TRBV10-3,TGTGCCATCAGTGAGTCGGACAGACAAGAGACCCAGTACTTC,CAISESDRQETQYF
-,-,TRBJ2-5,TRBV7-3,TGTGCCAGCAGCCCCAGTGGGTCAGAAGAGACCCAGTACTTC,CASSPSGSEETQYF
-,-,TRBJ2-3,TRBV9,TGTGCCAGCAGCGTAGGAAGTCTCACAGATACGCAGTATTTT,CASSVGSLTDTQYF
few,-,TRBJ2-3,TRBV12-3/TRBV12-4,TGTGCCAGCACCCGTACTGGGGATACGCAGTATTTT,CASTRTGDTQYF
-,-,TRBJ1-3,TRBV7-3,TGTGCCAGCAGACTCTCTGGAAACACCATATATTTT,CASRLSGNTIYF
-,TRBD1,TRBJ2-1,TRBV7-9,TGTGCCAGCAGCCCCCCCGCTGGACAGGGGAGGCACAATGAGCAGTTCTTC,CASSPPAGQGRHNEQFF
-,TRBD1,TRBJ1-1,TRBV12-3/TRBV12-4,TGTGCCAGCAGTGCGGGACAGGTCAGCGCTGAAGCTTTCTTT,CASSAGQVSAEAFF
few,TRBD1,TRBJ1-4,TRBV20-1,TGCAGTGCTCCACCGACGACAGGGATAGGTGAAAAACTGTTTTTT,CSAPPTTGIGEKLFF
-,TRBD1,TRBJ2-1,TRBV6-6,TGTGCCAGCAGTTACCGGGCAGGGGGCGATGAGCAGTTCTTC,CASSYRAGGDEQFF
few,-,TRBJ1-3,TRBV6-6,TGTGCCAGCAGTTACTCGTACTCTGGAAACACCATATATTTT,CASSYSYSGNTIYF
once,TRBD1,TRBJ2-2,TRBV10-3,TGTGCCATCAGTGACCTGACAGGGGCGAACACCGGGGAGCTGTTTTTT,CAISDLTGANTGELFF
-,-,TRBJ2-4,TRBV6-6,TGTGCCAGCAGCCGCAGGGAAGCCAAAAACATTCAGTACTTC,CASSRREAKNIQYF
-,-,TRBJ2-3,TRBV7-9,TGTGCCAGCAGCTCCCTCTTGCCTAGCCCCGATACGCAGTATTTT,CASSSLLPSPDTQYF
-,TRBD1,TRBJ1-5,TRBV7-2,TGTGCCAGCAGCCGCGAAGGACAGGGGAACAATCAGCCCCAGCATTTT,CASSREGQGNNQPQHF
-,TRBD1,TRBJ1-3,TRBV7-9,TGTGCCAGCACCCGACAGGGCTCTGGAAACACCATATATTTT,CASTRQGSGNTIYF
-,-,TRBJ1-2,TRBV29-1,TGCAGCGTTGAATCTTCAGGGGCTGACTATGGCCACACCTTC,CSVESSGADYGHTF
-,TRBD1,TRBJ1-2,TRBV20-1,TGCAGTGCTAGAGGCCCGGGACAGGGTACCTATGGCTACACCTTC,CSARGPGQGTYGYTF
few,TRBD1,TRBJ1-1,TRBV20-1,TGCAGTGCACCCCGGACAGGGGGTCAGAACACTGAAGCTTTCTTT,CSAPRTGGQNTEAFF
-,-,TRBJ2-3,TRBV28,TGTGCCAGCAGCTTGGTGCACCCAAGGGGGTTCACAGATACGCAGTATTTT,CASSLVHPRGFTDTQYF
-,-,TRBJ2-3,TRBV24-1,TGTGCCACGGGCAAAAGCACAGATACGCAGTATTTT,CATGKSTDTQYF
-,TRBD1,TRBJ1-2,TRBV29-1,TGCAGCGTTGAATCATACCAGGGGGTAGGGTATGGCTACACCTTC,CSVESYQGVGYGYTF
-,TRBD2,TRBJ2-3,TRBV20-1,TGCAGTGCCAGGGCTAGCGGAGGCACATATACGCAGTATTTT,CSARASGGTYTQYF
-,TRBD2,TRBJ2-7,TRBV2,TGTGCCAGCAGTGATTGGGAGGGAACCCCCACCTACGAGCAGTACTTC,CASSDWEGTPTYEQYF
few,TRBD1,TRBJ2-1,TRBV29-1,TGCAGCGTTGCTAAGACAGGGAACTCCTACAATGAGCAGTTCTTC,CSVAKTGNSYNEQFF
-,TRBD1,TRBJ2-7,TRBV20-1,TGCTGTGCTAGGGGGCCCCGGAGCTCCTACGAGCAGTACTTC,CCARGPRSSYEQYF
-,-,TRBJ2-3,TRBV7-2,TGTGCCAGCAGCGACGCGGTGGTGGATACGCAGTATTTT,CASSDAVVDTQYF
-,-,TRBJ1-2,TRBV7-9,TGTGCCAGCAGCTCATGGGGGGTCAGCTATGGCTACACCTTC,CASSSWGVSYGYTF
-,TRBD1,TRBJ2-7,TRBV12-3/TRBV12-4,TGTGCCAGCAGTCCGCGACAGGGACCGATCTACGAGCAGTACTTC,CASSPRQGPIYEQYF
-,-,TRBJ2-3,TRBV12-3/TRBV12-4,TGTGCCAGCACCCTCAGAGGGGGGAGTGGAGATACGCAGTATTTT,CASTLRGGSGDTQYF
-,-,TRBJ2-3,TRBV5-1,TGCGCCAGCAGCGCCGAAACAGGGAGACGCACAGATACGCAGTATTTT,CASSAETGRRTDTQYF
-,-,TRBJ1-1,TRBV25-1,TGTGCCAGCAGTGGAGCCTCGGGCCTACCGATGAACACTGAAGCTTTCTTT,CASSGASGLPMNTEAFF
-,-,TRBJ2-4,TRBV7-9,TGTGCCAGCAGCTTAGGAGGCGGGGCCGTAGCCGAAAACATTCAGTACTTC,CASSLGGGAVAENIQYF
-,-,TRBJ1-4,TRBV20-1,TGCAGTGCTAGATTTGGCGCAGGAGAAAAACTGTTTTTT,CSARFGAGEKLFF
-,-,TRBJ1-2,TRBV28,TGTGCCAGCAGTTTATGGGACCTTAACTATGGCTACACCTTC,CASSLWDLNYGYTF
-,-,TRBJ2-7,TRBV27,TGTGCCAGCAGTTTCAAGGTCCCCTACGAGCAGTACTTC,CASSFKVPYEQYF
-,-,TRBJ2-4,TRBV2,TGTGCCAGCAATGAGGGGCGAGGAAACATTCAGTACTTC,CASNEGRGNIQYF
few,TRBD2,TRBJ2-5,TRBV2,TGTGCCAGCAGCAAAAGGACTAGCCAAGAGACCCAGTACTTC,CASSKRTSQETQYF
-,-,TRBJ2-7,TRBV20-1,TGCAGTGCAGGGAGGGACACCTACGAGCAGTACTTC,CSAGRDTYEQYF
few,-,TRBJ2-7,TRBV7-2,TGTGCCAGCAGCTTCCGGGACACCACCTACGAGCAGTACTTC,CASSFRDTTYEQYF